The 23 T cell receptor beta chains below come from one sample, sequenced in a study of OX40 agonist ivuxolimab in advanced cancers. TCRdb's copy holds only in-frame clones and misses some; the assay was immunoSEQ multiplex PCR. The sample holds tens of thousands of clones; about 90% are singletons and the top ten take about 4.4%. The sample in question was CD4+ or CD8+ T cells sorted from blood, obtained in a trial of the OX40 agonist ivuxolimab. The receptor source for this set is an adult with an advanced solid tumor such as melanoma, head and neck, liver or kidney cancer.

This clone turned up a few times. The V call is TRBV11-2, the J call TRBJ2-1; D ambiguous. Germline CDR1 and CDR2: SGHAT and FQNNGV. The V and J ends lost 1 base and 7 bases respectively, with 2 bases between them. The CDR3 has 11 amino acids. CDR3 in DNA: TGTGCCAGCAGCTTAGGGAATGAGCAGTTCTTC. Translating it yields CASSLGNEQFF.

The chain links TRBV19 to TRBJ2-1, with 11 bases that match TRBD2. Germline CDR1 reads LNHDA; CDR2 reads SQIVND (reference sequence). The CDR3 runs 16 residues. The V gene end was trimmed by 5 bases and the J gene end by 4 bases; junction bases not matched to a gene: 7. DNA for the CDR3: TGTGCCAGTAGTCGAGCGGGACTAGCGGAGTACAATGAGCAGTTCTTC. It encodes CASSRAGLAEYNEQFF. The full variable domain, its missing parts supplied by reference TRBV19 and TRBJ2-1, is DGGITQSPKYLFRKEGQNVTLSCEQNLNHDAMYWYRQDPGQGLRLIYYSQIVNDFQKGDIAEGYSVSREKKESFPLTVTSAQKNPTAFYLCASSRAGLAEYNEQFFGPGTRLTVL.

This clone was recorded once. V is TRBV5-1 and J is TRBJ1-1, with D hard to call. The CDR3 has 13 amino acids. Looked up from germline, CDR1 is SGHRS and CDR2 is YFSETQ. The V and J ends lost 4 bases and 4 bases respectively, with 11 bases between them. CDR3 loop: CASSDRVSTEAFF. CDR3 bases: TGCGCCAGCAGCGACCGGGTTTCCACTGAAGCTTTCTTT.

The V call is TRBV10-1, the J call TRBJ2-1; a possible D gene is TRBD2 (5 bases). Germline V gene data show CDR1 as WNHNN and CDR2 as SYGVQD (reference sequence). The V and J ends lost 3 bases and 4 bases respectively, with 13 bases between them. The CDR3 length is 15 residues. CDR3 protein: CASSDHRGIYNEQFF. The DNA of the CDR3 is TGCGCCAGCAGTGACCACCGGGGTATTTACAATGAGCAGTTCTTC.

The chain couples TRBV7-3 to TRBJ2-3; 10 nucleotides agree with TRBD2. With 4 bases clipped from V and 3 bases from J, the junction kept 10 bases outside the gene matches. Germline-derived CDR1 and CDR2 are SGHTA and FQGTGA. This CDR3 contains 17 residues. In nucleotides, the CDR3 is TGTGCCAGCAGCTCCCTCGAGCGGGGGGGATTTACAGATACGCAGTATTTT. Encoded protein: CASSSLERGGFTDTQYF.

The chain is built from TRBV10-3 and TRBJ2-2; D ambiguous. In germline, CDR1 is ENHRY, CDR2 SYGVKD. Trimming left V 0 bases short and J 2 bases short, with 13 bases between. The CDR3 is 17 residues long. In nucleotides, the CDR3 is TGTGCCATCAGTGAGTCGGAGCAGATACGCAACACCGGGGAGCTGTTTTTT. Encoded protein: CAISESEQIRNTGELFF.

This clone was counted between two and nine times. V gene TRBV5-1 combines with J gene TRBJ1-1, with a tentative D call TRBD1 (5 bases). V was cut by 4 bases and J by 1 base, with 14 bases left in between. This CDR3 spans 15 amino acids. CDR1 SGHRS and CDR2 YFSETQ come from the germline V gene. CDR3 in DNA: TGCGCCAGCAGCCCGCCCGACAGAAAGAACACTGAAGCTTTCTTT. Its translation: CASSPPDRKNTEAFF.

V usage is TRBV29-1 and J usage is TRBJ2-3; 11 positions agree with TRBD2. V was clipped by 4 bases and J by 2 bases; unmatched bases: 8. This CDR3 comprises 16 residues. Germline V gene data show CDR1 as SQVTM and CDR2 as ANQGSEA. In nucleotides, the CDR3 is TGCAGCGTTGCATTTGGGACTAGCGGTTACACAGATACGCAGTATTTT. Its translation is CSVAFGTSGYTDTQYF.

This clone showed up just once. The chain carries TRBV15 and TRBJ2-1, with 9 bases fitting TRBD2. Germline CDR1 is LNHNV and CDR2 is YYDKDF (reference sequence). The CDR3 is 17 amino acids. Trimming cost V 1 base and J 6 bases; bases outside gene matches: 10. The CDR3 DNA follows: TGTGCCACCAGCAGAGTGCTTGCGGGAGGGCCGGGCAATGAGCAGTTCTTC. This sequence encodes CATSRVLAGGPGNEQFF.

The V gene is TRBV19, the J gene TRBJ2-1; D is unresolved. V was trimmed by 5 bases and J by 10 bases, leaving 9 bases between them. Germline CDR1 is LNHDA and CDR2 is SQIVND (reference sequence). The CDR3 sequence is 11 residues long. Here the CDR3 DNA reads TGTGCCAGTAGTTTCGGCAGGGAGCAGTTCTTC. This translates into CASSFGREQFF.

This chain joins TRBV4-1 and TRBJ2-1; tentatively, D is TRBD1 (7 bases). The germline V gene has CDR1 MGHRA and CDR2 YSYEKL. V gave up 4 bases and J gave up 4 bases, with 29 bases separating them. The CDR3 is made up of 20 amino acids. The DNA of the CDR3 is TGCGCCAGCAGCCCTGGGGGGAAACCACTCCCGAGGGGGCCATACAATGAGCAGTTCTTC. Its translation: CASSPGGKPLPRGPYNEQFF.

In this sample, this clone turned up once. This rearrangement joins TRBV20-1 to TRBJ2-1, with no clear D. The CDR3 runs 10 residues. CDR1 is DFQATT and CDR2 is SNEGSKA in the germline V gene (reference sequence). With 4 bases removed from V and 8 bases from J, the gap between germline ends came to 6 bases. The CDR3, as DNA: TGCAGTGCTAACCGGGATGAGCAGTTCTTC. Translated, it gives CSANRDEQFF.

Here the CDR3 reads CASSLKGPYEQYF. For the CDR3, the DNA is TGTGCCAGCAGTTTAAAAGGCCCCTACGAGCAGTACTTC. The chain employs TRBV6-1 and TRBJ2-7; D unresolved. The CDR3 has 13 amino acids. Germline lookup yields CDR1 MNHNS and CDR2 SASEGT. V was clipped by 5 bases and J by 2 bases, with 10 bases between them.

This chain connects TRBV4-1 to TRBJ2-2; D unresolved. Germline CDR1 and CDR2: MGHRA and YSYEKL. V shed 4 bases and J shed 1 base, with 7 bases lying between them. This CDR3 is built from 14 residues. In DNA, the CDR3 is TGCGCCAGCAGCCTTTCACGGAACACCGGGGAGCTGTTTTTT. This encodes CASSLSRNTGELFF.

This clone was detected a few times. At the DNA level, this CDR3 is encoded by other sequences in the same sample as well. The chain links TRBV5-1 to TRBJ1-1, with a tentative D call TRBD1 (5 bases). The V and J ends lost 2 bases and 1 base respectively, with 9 bases between them. Germline lookup yields CDR1 SGHRS and CDR2 YFSETQ. The CDR3 covers 14 residues. The CDR3 region has the DNA TGCGCCAGCAGCTTACGTGGGGGGAACACTGAAGCTTTCTTT. Its protein is CASSLRGGNTEAFF.

The rearrangement uses TRBV5-1 and TRBJ2-3; D not resolved. CDR1 is SGHRS, CDR2 YFSETQ, per germline. The CDR3 length is 12 residues. The germline V and J ends were trimmed by 4 bases and 3 bases, with 6 bases remaining between them. The CDR3 loop reads CASSGETDTQYF. The CDR3 region has the DNA TGCGCCAGCAGCGGTGAAACAGATACGCAGTATTTT.

The rearrangement joins TRBV7-9 to TRBJ1-2; weak D call: TRBD1 (5 bases). Trimming removed 4 bases at V and 3 bases at J, with 15 bases between. This CDR3 has 15 amino acids. Germline-derived CDR1 and CDR2 are SEHNR and FQNEAQ (reference sequence). CDR3 residues: CASSSPEAGHYGYTF. The CDR3 DNA reads as TGTGCCAGCAGCTCCCCCGAGGCAGGGCACTATGGCTACACCTTC.

This clone appeared a single time. CDR3 region: CASSSTRTSGVSSYEQYF. The CDR3 DNA sequence: TGTGCCAGCAGCTCGACGCGGACTAGCGGGGTAAGCTCCTACGAGCAGTACTTC. This chain uses TRBV7-2 with TRBJ2-7; TRBD2 matches at 12 bases. Per the germline V gene, CDR1 is SGHTA and CDR2 is FQGNSA. J lost 0 bases, V lost 4 bases, and 10 bases had no gene match. The CDR3 consists of 18 residues.

This chain joins TRBV28 and TRBJ2-7, with TRBD1 matching over 9 bases. Germline trimming cut 4 bases from V and 2 bases from J; bases unmatched to any gene: 3. Germline CDR1 MDHEN, CDR2 SYDVKM. This CDR3 region has 14 residues. CDR3 residues: CASSSRTGAYEQYV. CDR3 bases: TGTGCCAGCAGTTCTCGGACAGGGGCCTACGAGCAGTACGTC.

With respect to this clone: One end of the junction fails to match germline, which may point to a read error. This rearrangement joins TRBV18 to TRBJ1-4, with 9 bases fitting TRBD1. CDR1 is KGHSH, CDR2 LQKENI, per germline. There are 18 residues in the CDR3. The CDR3 sequence: CASSPNKGQGPANGKLFF. Written as DNA, the CDR3 is TGTGCCAGCTCACCAAACAAGGGACAGGGACCCGCGAATGGAAAACTGTTTTTT.

This clone turned up a few times. This sequence joins TRBV11-2 and TRBJ1-3, with D uncertain. CDR3 length: 14 amino acids. CDR1 and CDR2 from the germline V gene are SGHAT and FQNNGV. Trimming took 4 bases from V and 4 from J, leaving 11 bases between them. This CDR3 reads CASSSDNQGNTIYF. The CDR3 DNA reads as TGTGCCAGCAGCTCCGACAATCAGGGAAACACCATATATTTT.

This chain uses TRBV27 with TRBJ1-2; 7 nucleotides align to TRBD1. The V segment lost 0 bases and the J segment 7 bases; nucleotides outside the gene matches: 11. CDR1 and CDR2 from the germline V gene are MNHEY and SMNVEV (reference sequence). This CDR3 spans 16 amino acids. The CDR3, as DNA: TGTGCCAGCAGTTTATCGGTCGAGGGGGCTGTAGGTGGCTACACCTTC. Its protein is CASSLSVEGAVGGYTF.

The CDR3 coding sequence is TGTGCCAGCAGTGGAACGGAGACCTTTTATAGCAATCAGCCCCAGCATTTT. Residues: CASSGTETFYSNQPQHF. The chain employs TRBV6-1 and TRBJ1-5, with D unresolved. This CDR3 contains 17 residues. Germline CDR1 MNHNS, CDR2 SASEGT. Trimming removed 4 bases from V and 0 bases from J, with 16 bases in between.